This is a list of T cell receptor beta chains from one sample in a study of blood T cells in healthy people across ages. TCRdb ran MiXCR on the 5' RACE reads and lists one entry per CDR3 protein. Seen here are around 990,000 distinct CDR3 sequences, approximately 25% observed once, and the top ten hold about 0.8%. These records were also assigned to another study, of T cells of mothers and their children.

Sequencing input: blood. The receptors come from a girl aged 2 to 9 in good health. CDR3s include the opening cysteine and the closing phenylalanine or tryptophan.

CDR3 protein: CASSLEVGTTEAFF
CDR3 length: 14
V gene: TRBV7-2
J gene: TRBJ1-1

CDR3 protein: CSASEIPGLGDTQYF
CDR3 length: 15
V gene: TRBV20-1
J gene: TRBJ2-3

CDR3 protein: CASSLSRLNRRVNTEAFF
CDR3 length: 18
V gene: TRBV7-9
J gene: TRBJ1-1

CDR3 protein: CAISLGRNGETQYF
CDR3 length: 14
V gene: TRBV10-3
J gene: TRBJ2-5

CDR3 protein: CSAVQSGTKNTEAFF
CDR3 length: 15
V gene: TRBV20-1
J gene: TRBJ1-1

CDR3 protein: CASSQSRLAKNIQYF
CDR3 length: 15
V gene: TRBV11-2
J gene: TRBJ2-4

CDR3 protein: CASSLGPGGPYEQYF
CDR3 length: 15
V gene: TRBV5-1
J gene: TRBJ2-7

CDR3 protein: CSARDWYGEGAFF
CDR3 length: 13
V gene: TRBV20-1
J gene: TRBJ1-1

CDR3 protein: CASSFRGPGDTQYF
CDR3 length: 14
V gene: TRBV7-3
J gene: TRBJ2-3

CDR3 protein: CSVIGANVLTF
CDR3 length: 11
V gene: TRBV29-1
J gene: TRBJ2-6

CDR3 protein: CASSVQGAGTDTQYF
CDR3 length: 15
V gene: TRBV6-1
J gene: TRBJ2-3

CDR3 protein: CASSSPGGGFEQYF
CDR3 length: 14
V gene: TRBV12-3/TRBV12-4
J gene: TRBJ2-7

CDR3 protein: CSVDGKGGTDTQYF
CDR3 length: 14
V gene: TRBV29-1
J gene: TRBJ2-3

CDR3 protein: CASSPQGSGNTIYF
CDR3 length: 14
V gene: TRBV7-6
J gene: TRBJ1-3

CDR3 protein: CASSLTSSFGDEQFF
CDR3 length: 15
V gene: TRBV7-3
J gene: TRBJ2-1

CDR3 protein: CASSLRQGIGYTF
CDR3 length: 13
V gene: TRBV7-2
J gene: TRBJ1-2

CDR3 protein: CSAGQGKTYEQYF
CDR3 length: 13
V gene: TRBV29-1
J gene: .

CDR3 protein: CASSLKISYVETQYF
CDR3 length: 15
V gene: TRBV11-2
J gene: TRBJ2-5

CDR3 protein: CASSFSGPSYNEQFF
CDR3 length: 15
V gene: TRBV12-3/TRBV12-4
J gene: TRBJ2-1

CDR3 protein: CASSFTGERAGELFF
CDR3 length: 15
V gene: TRBV7-9
J gene: TRBJ2-2

CDR3 protein: CASSEEGLGEGEQFF
CDR3 length: 15
V gene: TRBV10-1
J gene: TRBJ2-1

CDR3 protein: CASSEGQFGRAQYF
CDR3 length: 14
V gene: TRBV12-3/TRBV12-4
J gene: TRBJ2-5

CDR3 protein: CAIAANEQFF
CDR3 length: 10
V gene: TRBV28
J gene: TRBJ2-1

CDR3 protein: CASTSDRGLETQYF
CDR3 length: 14
V gene: TRBV12-3/TRBV12-4
J gene: TRBJ2-5

CDR3 protein: CASSRIPRDSSEQYF
CDR3 length: 15
V gene: TRBV5-5
J gene: .

CDR3 protein: CASSAVFQETQYF
CDR3 length: 13
V gene: TRBV11-2
J gene: TRBJ2-5

CDR3 protein: CASSYGTEETQYF
CDR3 length: 13
V gene: TRBV6-8
J gene: TRBJ2-5

CDR3 protein: CASSLEWLGDEQYF
CDR3 length: 14
V gene: TRBV11-1
J gene: .